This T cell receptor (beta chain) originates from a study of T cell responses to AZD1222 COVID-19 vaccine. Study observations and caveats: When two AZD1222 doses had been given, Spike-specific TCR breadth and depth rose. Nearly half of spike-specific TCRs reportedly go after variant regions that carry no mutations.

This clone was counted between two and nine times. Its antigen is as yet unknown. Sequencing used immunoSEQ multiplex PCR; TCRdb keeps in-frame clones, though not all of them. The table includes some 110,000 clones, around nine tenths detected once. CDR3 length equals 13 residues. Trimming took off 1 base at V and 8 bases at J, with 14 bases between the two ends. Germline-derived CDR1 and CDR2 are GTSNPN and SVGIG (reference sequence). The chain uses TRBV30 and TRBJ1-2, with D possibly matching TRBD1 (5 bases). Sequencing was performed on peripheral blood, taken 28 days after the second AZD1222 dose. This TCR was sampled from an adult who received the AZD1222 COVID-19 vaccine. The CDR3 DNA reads TGTGCCTGGAGTGGAGAGGGGAGAGGGGGCTACACCTTC. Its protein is CAWSGEGRGGYTF.